This T cell receptor (beta chain) was profiled in a study of cytomegalovirus exposure and HLA in healthy donors. General study points: In a later analysis, DRB1 alleles had the most associated TCRs; HLA-C alleles the fewest. Another analysis was done later, and it associated fewer than 20,000 TCR beta sequences with HLA alleles at 0.05 false discovery rate.

Regarding donors, all were healthy bone marrow donors. Details on this clone: The antigen is undetermined.

Researchers ran the PCR with 60 Vbeta and 13 Jbeta primers. Only in-frame clones appear in the TCRdb table, and some are missing; sequencing was by immunoSEQ multiplex PCR. Among roughly 200,000 clones listed, 65% to 85% were seen once. The CDR3 consists of 12 residues. V was trimmed by 5 bases and J by 3 bases, leaving 8 bases between them. From germline, CDR1 is SGHVS and CDR2 FQNEAQ. The sample was PBMCs. The rearrangement uses TRBV7-8 and TRBJ2-7; D possibly corresponds to TRBD2 (5 bases). The clonotype comes from a man aged 45-65 years in good health and CMV-seronegative. Here the CDR3 reads CASSLSVYEQYF. CDR3 in DNA: TGTGCCAGCAGCCTTAGCGTCTACGAGCAGTACTTC. Full variable domain (missing parts from reference TRBV7-8 and TRBJ2-7): GAGVSQSPRYKVAKRGQDVALRCDPISGHVSLFWYQQALGQGPEFLTYFQNEAQLDKSGLPSDRFFAERPEGSVSTLKIQRTQQEDSAVYLCASSLSVYEQYFGPGTRLTVT.